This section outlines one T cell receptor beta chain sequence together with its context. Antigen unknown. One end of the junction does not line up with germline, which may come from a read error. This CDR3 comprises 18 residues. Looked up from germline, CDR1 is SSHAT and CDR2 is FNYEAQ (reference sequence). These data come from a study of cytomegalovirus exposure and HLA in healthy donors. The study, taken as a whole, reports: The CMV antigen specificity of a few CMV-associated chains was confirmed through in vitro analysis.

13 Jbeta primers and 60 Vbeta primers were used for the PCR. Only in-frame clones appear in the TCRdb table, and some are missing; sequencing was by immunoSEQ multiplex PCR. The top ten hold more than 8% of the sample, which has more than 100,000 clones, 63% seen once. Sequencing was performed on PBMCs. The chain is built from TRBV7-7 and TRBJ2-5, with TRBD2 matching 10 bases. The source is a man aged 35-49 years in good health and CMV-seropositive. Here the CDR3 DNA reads TGTGCTAGCAGCTTAGCAAGCGGGAGGACTAGCGGTAAAGAGACCCAGTACTTC. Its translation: CASSLASGRTSGKETQYF.